Listed here is a single TCR beta chain. This clone was detected only a few times. No antigen is known for it. No quality values exist for individual bases; no much larger clone is one base distant. Library preparation used the immunoSEQ multiplex PCR assay. The multiplex PCR relied on a mix of 60 forward primers for TCR Vbeta segments and 13 reverse primers for TCR Jbeta segments. The CDR3 region of rearranged TCR beta genes was amplified from genomic DNA with a multiplex PCR assay. The Illumina HiSeq System was used to sequence the amplified TCR beta libraries as 87-base-pair reads. The authors processed their data as follows. A later analysis tallied tens of millions of unique TCR beta chains across the 660 or so repertoires, and about 12 million of those chains were shared by two or more donors. To remove PCR and sequencing errors, raw reads were error-corrected and collapsed into unique sequences using a nearest-neighbor algorithm that merged closely related sequences. Alignment of CDR3 sequences to IMGT reference sequences was used to assign V, D and J gene segments. Each retained sequence needed at least a six-nucleotide match to both a V gene segment and a J gene segment. Rearrangements were classified as productive when the CDR3 lacked stop codons and remained in frame with V and J, and all other rearrangements were classified as non-productive. CDR3 was defined by IMGT convention, running from the second conserved V-encoded cysteine to the conserved J-encoded phenylalanine. The earlier analysis of some 600 of the donors excluded sequences that lacked an unambiguous match to a single V gene segment. In an earlier analysis of several hundred of the donors, V segments were called functional above 56.7% productive rearrangements and were called segregating when the between-donor standard deviation exceeded 5%. To diagnose cytomegalovirus status from the catalog of TCR beta chain sequences, a statistical classification framework was built. In a later analysis, V and J genes were assigned by comparing TCR nucleotide sequences against IMGT/GENE-DB human TR gene sequences. A later analysis assigned CDR3 sequences and most-parsimonious VDJ recombination scenarios with the TCRdist pipeline. In a later analysis, every TCR beta chain was defined by the combination of its CDR3 amino acid sequence and its V-gene family, and reads without a unique V-gene family were dropped. To address suspected cross-contamination and a sequencing artifact, a later analysis removed 450 to 700 highly shared, low-generation-probability nucleotide sequences. For each public chain, a later analysis derived a clonal expansion index from normalized ranks of inferred template counts within each repertoire. Generation probabilities in a later analysis came from a VDJ recombination model fitted to out-of-frame rearrangements, and those results were checked against IGoR. A later analysis scored TCR-TCR, TCR-HLA and TCR-CMV co-occurrence with hypergeometric tests, applying a repertoire-size bias correction to TCR pairs. In a later analysis, false discovery rates were estimated by permuting HLA or CMV assignments 20 times. A later analysis grouped co-occurring TCRs with DBSCAN, adding TCRdist sequence similarity when clustering within HLA-allele-positive subsets. For co-occurrence clustering, repertoires with fewer than 30,000 or more than 120,000 public chains were excluded, along with a handful of repertoires with anomalous nucleotide sharing. The clones in this table, taken by TCRdb from immuneACCESS, are in-frame only. Not every clone is retained; where verified, under half of the shortfall comes from an unresolved V gene, and the cause of the rest is unknown. V, J and clone size derive from that table, while D and trimming were established from the DNA sequence. For this sample there are tens of thousands of clones; about 79% appear just once. About 3.8% of the sample comes from the top ten.

The cohort consisted of 650 to 700 healthy bone marrow donors. At the time of sampling, all cohort members were nominally healthy, though unrecorded immune exposures were likely present. The donor tested CMV seronegative and was one of the 352 seronegative cohort members. A peripheral blood sample was provided by each donor, and peripheral blood mononuclear cells were used for TCR beta sequencing. The Qiagen DNeasy Blood Extraction Kit was used to extract genomic DNA from the blood cell samples. The sample comes from a study of cytomegalovirus exposure and HLA in healthy donors (dated by TCRdb to the late 2010s). For context, the study as a whole: According to an earlier analysis of 587 of the donors, about 179 million T cells yielded some 110 million unique TCR beta sequences and less than 300 Gb of sequence data. Class I and class II HLA loci were covered by the typing at four-digit resolution. About five DR-DQ haplotypes were treated as single units for association and clustering because of strong linkage in the cohort. To predict cytomegalovirus infection status, the study combined high-throughput TCR immunosequencing, statistical association of individual TCRs with disease status, and machine learning. The study aimed to test whether cataloging public T cell receptors could reveal signatures of past pathogen exposure. Typing coverage varied by locus: 629-630 donors for A, B, C, DRB1 and DQB1; 522 for DQA1; around 610 for DPA1; some 470 for DPB1. The T cell repertoires of about 700 subjects were profiled by immunosequencing and related to cytomegalovirus serostatus. Alongside the repertoire data, information on donor age, sex, ethnicity and CMV serostatus was compiled. An earlier analysis of 587 of the donors applied high-throughput TCR beta sequencing to assess whether each TCR beta V gene segment acted as functional or pseudogenic. Of the 300 to 450 genotyped donors, 65% to 90% fell in the genetic ancestry cluster associated with self-reported Caucasian donors. Rather than drawing on any new phenotypic data, the later analysis identified candidate immune exposures from TCR beta sequences and the way those sequences occurred across donors. All discovery cohort repertoires had been generated on a single sequencing platform. An early release that covered some 640 HLA-typed donors contained around 330 gigabases of sequencing data and 85 million to 100 million unique TCR sequences. Genome-wide SNP genotypes for about three fifths of the roughly 670 donors were used in a later genetic analysis, which treated that subset as a discovery cohort. On average, roughly 200,000 unique TCR beta nucleotide sequences were sequenced per donor among several hundred genotyped donors of the cohort, with around 19% of those sequences being non-productive. A separate validation cohort of 100 to 150 different subjects was used in addition to the approximately 640-subject first cohort. A later analysis re-analyzed previously published TCR beta repertoires from approximately 670 donors and added high-resolution HLA genotyping to study TCR occurrence patterns. Summary of the overall study and its limitations: Correlated functional status among segregating V segments might be attributable to linkage disequilibrium, but an unknown experimental factor could not be ruled out. Seventeen rarely observed V segments, including chromosome 9 orphons, were excluded from the earlier analysis of 550 to 700 of the donors because counts were too low. Because HLA typing was missing for some donors at each locus, association tests included only the typed subset. The sequencing pipeline was judged likely to have produced a cluster of highly shared sequence variants as a technical artifact. A further reported finding was that TCR beta sequences accurately predicted the HLA-A and HLA-B alleles for most subjects in the first cohort. Broadly in line with IMGT annotations, most TCR beta V segments showed up in productive rearrangements about 90% or about 30% of the time in an earlier analysis of 587 of the donors. In a later genetic analysis, fewer N-insertions in productive TCRs were reported among donors in an Asian-associated ancestry cluster than the 666-donor mean. Because the 87-base-pair reads could not distinguish some IMGT-functional V segments, including TRBV6-2 and TRBV6-3, those segments were excluded. Most TCR sequences were seen in very few donors, while some public TCRs were found in many individuals. In a later analysis, the rate of TCR association differed among HLA loci, with DRB1 alleles having the most associated TCRs and HLA-C alleles having the fewest. The authors suggested that the approach could potentially be extended to other disease states and immunological phenotypes. A few of the identified cytomegalovirus-associated TCR beta chains were confirmed in vitro to be specific for cytomegalovirus antigens. Compared with equally common non-associated chains, HLA-associated TCR beta chains in a later analysis were more clonally expanded and had lower generation probabilities. The study listed over 150 TCR beta chains as associated with cytomegalovirus. A later analysis reported that several top co-occurrence clusters appeared linked to parvovirus B19, influenza, CMV and Epstein-Barr virus. At a false discovery rate of 0.05, a later analysis linked some 18,000 TCR beta sequences to specific HLA alleles. V-gene and J-gene trimming of TCR beta chains was associated with a missense DCLRE1C variant in a later genetic analysis, and the association was replicated in an independent cohort. Strong co-occurrence of HLA alleles, especially DR and DQ, made assigning TCR associations to individual alleles difficult. In both the original and validation cohorts, the classifier was reported to diagnose cytomegalovirus status with high specificity and sensitivity. The only immune exposure information available for the cohort was CMV serostatus. This cohort had only TCR beta chains sequenced, and the lack of alpha or paired-chain data limited which features could be detected. Roughly uniform sequencing depth across donors was assumed in presence/absence analyses, although this assumption may not hold. A later analysis found that most CMV-associated TCR beta chains appeared HLA-restricted, with HLA associations seemingly driven largely by CMV exposure.

Trimming removed 2 bases from V and 6 bases from J, leaving 5 bases between the germline ends. Taken from cysteine to phenylalanine, the CDR3 has 12 residues. The kept DNA is CDR3 alone, 36 bases in frame from the first base. Reading the germline V gene gives CDR1 SGHDT and CDR2 YYEEEE. The rearranged segments are TRBV5-6 and TRBJ2-2; no confident D gene assignment can be made. This receptor was taken from a man aged 50 to 59 in good health and CMV-seronegative. The sequencing input was PBMCs. The CDR3 sequence is CASSFSAGELFF. The DNA sequence is as follows: TGTGCCAGCAGCTTCTCGGCCGGGGAGCTGTTTTTT. With the portions outside the CDR3 filled from the reference TRBV5-6 and TRBJ2-2 genes, the complete variable region becomes DAGVTQSPTHLIKTRGQQVTLRCSPKSGHDTVSWYQQALGQGPQFIFQYYEEEERQRGNFPDRFSGHQFPNYSSELNVNALLLGDSALYLCASSFSAGELFFGEGSRLTVL.